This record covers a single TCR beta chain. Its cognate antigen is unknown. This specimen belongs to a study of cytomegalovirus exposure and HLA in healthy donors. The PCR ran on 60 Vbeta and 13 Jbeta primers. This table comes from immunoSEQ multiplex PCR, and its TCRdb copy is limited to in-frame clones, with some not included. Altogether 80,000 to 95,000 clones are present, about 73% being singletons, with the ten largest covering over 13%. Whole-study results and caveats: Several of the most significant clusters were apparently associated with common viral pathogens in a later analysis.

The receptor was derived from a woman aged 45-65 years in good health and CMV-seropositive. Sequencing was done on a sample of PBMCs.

In DNA form, the CDR3 reads TGTGCCAGCAGGGGACAGGGGTTCGATCAGCCCCAGCATTTT. This gives the protein CASRGQGFDQPQHF. The V and J genes are TRBV28 and TRBJ1-5; 10 nucleotides match TRBD1. V dropped 6 bases and J dropped 5; count of bases not matched to a gene: 4. This CDR3 comprises 14 residues. Germline-derived CDR1 and CDR2 are MDHEN and SYDVKM.